This T cell receptor (beta chain) was identified during a study of cytomegalovirus exposure and HLA in healthy donors. Across the study: Within the Caucasian-associated ancestry cluster were roughly 79% of the roughly 400 genotyped donors.

Unrecorded for this donor was the CMV serostatus. Germline values: CDR1 SGHNT, CDR2 YYREEE (reference sequence). The CDR3 has 14 amino acids. Trimming left V 3 bases short and J 0 bases short, with 10 bases between. Vbeta (60) and Jbeta (13) primers were used in the PCR. Generated by immunoSEQ multiplex PCR, the TCRdb table keeps only in-frame clones and is missing some. The table has 85,000 to 100,000 clones, over 60% seen once. This clonotype originated in a human donor in good health. The sample consisted of PBMCs. This rearrangement joins TRBV5-4 to TRBJ2-7, with D possibly TRBD1 on 6 matching bases. CDR3 in DNA: TGTGCCAGCAGCTCGGACAGATTCTCCTACGAGCAGTACTTC. This encodes CASSSDRFSYEQYF.